The next 12 T cell receptor beta chains were all read from a single sample in a study of T cell changes during pregnancy in multiple sclerosis. The table came from immunoSEQ multiplex PCR; TCRdb's copy has only in-frame clones and leaves some out. The sample contains around 48,000 clones, approximately 92% of which appear only once. This specimen was CD4+ T cells from peripheral blood mononuclear cells, taken in the second trimester of pregnancy. These receptors came from a female donor in good health, enrolled as a control in a pregnancy study.

The gene calls are TRBV6-1 and TRBJ1-1, with D unclear. Trimming stripped 0 bases from V and 3 bases from J, with 14 bases between. Germline CDR1 is MNHNS and CDR2 is SASEGT. The CDR3 consists of 16 residues. The CDR3 sequence is CASSEARVAGDTEAFF. CDR3 sequence (DNA): TGTGCCAGCAGTGAAGCAAGGGTTGCCGGGGACACTGAAGCTTTCTTT.

Here the CDR3 DNA reads TGCGCCAGCAGCTTGTCATCTTCGAGCTCCTACAATGAGCAGTTCTTC. It encodes CASSLSSSSSYNEQFF. This sequence joins TRBV5-1 and TRBJ2-1; D ambiguous. Germline V gene data show CDR1 as SGHRS and CDR2 as YFSETQ. V was shortened by 1 base and J by 0 bases, with 11 bases between the two germline ends. The CDR3 runs to 16 residues.

Worth noting for this clone: One junction end disagrees with the germline gene, perhaps due to a read error. V gene TRBV7-7 combines with J gene TRBJ1-4; D is uncertain. Germline loops: CDR1 SSHAT, CDR2 FNYEAQ (reference sequence). CDR3 size: 14 residues. The CDR3 is CASSLTFRIQKLFF. CDR3 bases: TGTGCTAGCAGCCTGACTTTTCGTATACAAAAACTGTTTTTT.

This sequence joins TRBV25-1 and TRBJ2-3, with 8 bases lining up with TRBD2. Trimming cost V 3 bases and J 4 bases; bases outside gene matches: 9. Per germline, CDR1 MGHDK and CDR2 SYGVNS. The CDR3 is 16 amino acids. Here the CDR3 DNA reads TGTGCCAGCAGTGACTCTACGGGAGGGCTCGCAGATACGCAGTATTTT. It codes for CASSDSTGGLADTQYF.

In nucleotides, the CDR3 is TGCGCCAGTAGTACCCTACCGGGACTCTCCTACGAGCAGTACTTC. Its protein is CASSTLPGLSYEQYF. The chain is built from TRBV4-1 and TRBJ2-7; a possible D gene is TRBD2 (6 bases). Looked up from germline, CDR1 is MGHRA and CDR2 is YSYEKL. CDR3 size: 15 residues. V was trimmed by 9 bases and J by 0 bases, leaving 18 bases between them.

This clone came up once. The V call is TRBV28, the J call TRBJ1-2; D is ambiguous. The V gene's germline CDR1 is MDHEN and CDR2 SYDVKM. V was clipped by 6 bases and J by 5 bases, with 7 bases between them. CDR3 length: 11 residues. The CDR3 loop reads CASSSRYGYTF. In DNA, the CDR3 is TGTGCCAGCAGCTCTAGATATGGCTACACCTTC.

This chain joins TRBV6-6 and TRBJ2-3; 8 bases are shared with TRBD1. The CDR3 is 13 residues long. In germline, CDR1 is MNHNY, CDR2 SVGAGI (reference sequence). V was clipped by 10 bases and J by 2 bases; unmatched bases: 5. CDR3 sequence: CANGQGFTDTQYF. As DNA, the CDR3 is TGTGCCAACGGACAGGGCTTCACAGATACGCAGTATTTT.

V and J are TRBV25-1 and TRBJ1-2, with a possible D match to TRBD1 (5 bases). Germline assignment: CDR1 MGHDK and CDR2 SYGVNS. This CDR3 spans 14 amino acids. V was trimmed by 6 bases and J by 4 bases, leaving 15 bases between them. Here the CDR3 DNA reads TGTGCCAGCAGGGACACGTCAGTCTCCTATGGCTACACCTTC. This translates into CASRDTSVSYGYTF.

The V call is TRBV2, the J call TRBJ2-2; D uncertain. The germline gives CDR1 SNHLY, CDR2 FYNNEI. The CDR3 has 13 residues. The germline V and J ends were trimmed by 5 bases and 9 bases, with 13 bases remaining between them. Here the CDR3 reads CASSPIARRELFF. As DNA, the CDR3 is TGTGCCAGCAGTCCCATAGCTAGACGGGAGCTGTTTTTT. Filled out from reference TRBV2 and TRBJ2-2, the complete variable domain reads EPEVTQTPSHQVTQMGQEVILRCVPISNHLYFYWYRQILGQKVEFLVSFYNNEISEKSEIFDDQFSVERPDGSNFTLKIRSTKLEDSAMYFCASSPIARRELFFGEGSRLTVL.

The rearrangement links TRBV6-6 to TRBJ1-6, with D unclear. Between the trimmed V and J ends, which lost 5 bases and 5 bases, there was a span of 10 bases. The CDR3 is 14 amino acids. The germline gives CDR1 MNHNY, CDR2 SVGAGI (reference sequence). This chain's CDR3 is CASSDGSNNSPLHF. The CDR3 coding sequence is TGTGCCAGCAGTGATGGGAGTAATAATTCACCCCTCCACTTT.

The chain combines TRBV5-1 with TRBJ2-5; D gene ambiguous. The V gene's germline CDR1 is SGHRS and CDR2 YFSETQ. The CDR3 loop spans 12 amino acids. V lost 4 bases, J lost 5 bases, and 9 bases lay in between. This CDR3 is CASSEDTETQYF. Here the CDR3 DNA reads TGCGCCAGCAGCGAGGATACGGAGACCCAGTACTTC.

The rearrangement joins TRBV5-4 to TRBJ1-1; the D is unclear. The CDR3 spans 13 residues. V was shortened by 0 bases and J by 11 bases, with 14 bases between the two germline ends. Germline assignment: CDR1 SGHNT and CDR2 YYREEE (reference sequence). The DNA of the CDR3 is TGTGCCAGCAGCTTGGCTCCGGACGGGGAGGCTTTCTTT. It specifies CASSLAPDGEAFF.